The 29 T cell receptor beta chains below were found in one sample sequenced in a study of blood T cell repertoires in COVID-19. Data came from immunoSEQ multiplex PCR; TCRdb stores just in-frame clones and leaves some out. The sample shows 300,000 to 450,000 clones, more than 70% of them seen only once. The source material was peripheral blood. These receptors originate from a woman aged 25 to 39 with COVID-19, enrolled during active disease.

The chain is built from TRBV6-5 and TRBJ1-1, with a tentative D call TRBD1 (6 bases). Trimming removed 7 bases from V and 2 bases from J, with 14 bases in between. Looked up from germline, CDR1 is MNHEY and CDR2 is SVGAGI. The CDR3 has 14 amino acids. The CDR3 nucleotides are TGTGCCAGCACCCGAGGGACAATAAACACTGAAGCTTTCTTT. Protein product: CASTRGTINTEAFF.

The V gene is TRBV15, the J gene TRBJ1-3, with 8 bases matching TRBD1. CDR3 length: 16 amino acids. Unmatched junction bases numbered 2, after V lost 1 base and J lost 0 bases. Germline loops: CDR1 LNHNV, CDR2 YYDKDF (reference sequence). The CDR3 bases are TGTGCCACCAGCAGAGGGGACAGGAGCTCTGGAAACACCATATATTTT. Translating it yields CATSRGDRSSGNTIYF.

Only a few counts were recorded for this clone. The CDR3, as DNA: TGTGCCAGCGGACAGACAGAGAGCGCGAACACTGAAGCTTTCTTT. It specifies CASGQTESANTEAFF. This chain uses TRBV7-9 with TRBJ1-1; weak D call: TRBD1 (6 bases). Trimming left V 8 bases short and J 1 base short, with 17 bases between. CDR1 is SEHNR, CDR2 FQNEAQ, per germline (reference sequence). The CDR3 is made up of 15 amino acids.

The chain recombines TRBV24-1 with TRBJ2-3; D uncertain. The CDR3 spans 16 residues. Deletions cut 4 bases from V and 1 base from J, with 14 bases between. CDR1 is KGHDR, CDR2 SFDVKD, per germline. DNA for the CDR3: TGTGCCACCAGTGACCCTTACCGCGAAGGCACAGATACGCAGTATTTT. Residues: CATSDPYREGTDTQYF.

The V call is TRBV4-3, the J call TRBJ1-2; TRBD1 aligns across 7 bases. Germline values: CDR1 LGHNA, CDR2 YSLEER. V was clipped by 1 base and J by 1 base; unmatched bases: 3. The CDR3 runs 15 residues. The CDR3 coding sequence is TGCGCCAGCAGCCAAGCTAGGGACAGTAACTATGGCTACACCTTC. Translated, it gives CASSQARDSNYGYTF.

Points on this clone: Different DNA sequences within this sample yield the same CDR3. V and J are TRBV27 and TRBJ1-2, with 10 nucleotides matching TRBD1. With V trimmed by 6 bases and J by 3 bases, 4 bases remained unmatched. Per germline, CDR1 MNHEY and CDR2 SMNVEV (reference sequence). There are 14 residues in the CDR3. The DNA of the CDR3 is TGTGCCAGCAGCCGACAGGGGGCGGACTATGGCTACACCTTC. Translation: CASSRQGADYGYTF.

The CDR3 nucleotides read TGTGCCAGCAGCGTTGGGACAGGGGGCGCCTGGAACACTGAAGCTTTCTTT. Amino acid sequence: CASSVGTGGAWNTEAFF. The chain carries TRBV7-6 and TRBJ1-1, with 12 bases lining up with TRBD1. There are 17 residues in the CDR3. Germline values: CDR1 SGHVS, CDR2 FNYEAQ. The junction had 8 bases not matched to a gene; V was cut back by 5 bases and J by 1 base.

This chain connects TRBV28 to TRBJ1-3, with unresolved D. Germline V gives CDR1 MDHEN, CDR2 SYDVKM. Trimming removed 5 bases at V and 0 bases at J, with 11 bases between. This CDR3 has 15 amino acids. The DNA for the CDR3 is TGTGCCAGCAGTCCCACGGTTCGCTCTGGAAACACCATATATTTT. It codes for CASSPTVRSGNTIYF.

This rearrangement joins TRBV6-2 or TRBV6-3 to TRBJ2-1, with a possible D match to TRBD1 (5 bases). The CDR3 covers 14 residues. From germline, CDR1 is MNHEY and CDR2 SVGEGT. V lost 5 bases and J lost 5, with 13 bases in between. CDR3 sequence: CASSPYHRNNEQFF. The CDR3 DNA reads as TGTGCCAGCAGTCCATATCACAGGAACAATGAGCAGTTCTTC.

The CDR3 here is CASSPLREDVYEQYV. The CDR3 bases are TGTGCCAGCAGCCCTTTGCGGGAGGACGTCTACGAGCAGTACGTC. This chain connects TRBV5-6 to TRBJ2-7, with TRBD2 identical over 8 bases. V lost 4 bases, J lost 3 bases, and 9 bases stayed unmatched. Germline V gene lookup returns CDR1 SGHDT and CDR2 YYEEEE. The CDR3 length is 15 residues.

This clone was seen a single time. The gene calls are TRBV3-1 (or the pseudogene TRBV3-2) and TRBJ1-1; D gene unclear. The germline gives CDR1 LGHDT, CDR2 YNNKEL (reference sequence). Trimming cost V 4 bases and J 1 base, with 7 bases left between them. The CDR3 is 13 amino acids. CDR3 residues: CASSRAGNTEAFF. CDR3 coding DNA: TGTGCCAGCAGCCGGGCGGGGAACACTGAAGCTTTCTTT.

The J gene is TRBJ2-1, the V gene TRBV6-2 or TRBV6-3, with 10 bases matching TRBD2. The CDR3 length is 15 residues. The V gene's germline CDR1 is MNHEY and CDR2 SVGEGT. V shed 2 bases, J shed 5 bases, and the junction held 3 bases outside the gene matches. The CDR3 here is CASSYLAGVNNEQFF. The CDR3 DNA is TGTGCCAGCAGTTACCTAGCGGGAGTTAACAATGAGCAGTTCTTC.

The chain uses TRBV7-2 and TRBJ1-1, with TRBD1 matching over 7 bases. The CDR3 length is 15 residues. Germline V lookup: CDR1 SGHTA, CDR2 FQGNSA. J gave up 9 bases and V 5 bases, and 15 bases lay outside the gene matches. The CDR3, as DNA: TGTGCCAGCAGCAAGTCTCTACCGGGACAGAGCCAAGCTTTCTTT. It codes for CASSKSLPGQSQAFF.

The CDR3 reads CASSLGYSGYTF. CDR3 nucleotides: TGTGCCAGCAGTTTGGGTTACAGCGGCTACACCTTC. The chain is built from TRBV12-3 or TRBV12-4 and TRBJ1-2; no clear D. V was clipped by 3 bases and J by 8 bases, with 10 bases between them. CDR3 size: 12 residues.

This clone was seen once. J is TRBJ2-1 and V is TRBV6-1; 8 bases align to TRBD2. This CDR3 is built from 13 residues. Trimming removed 1 base from V and 13 bases from J; junction bases left unmatched: 6. CDR1 and CDR2 (germline): MNHNS, SASEGT. The CDR3 nucleotides are TGTGCCAGCAGTGAAGAACCAGCGGGAGAACAGTTCTTC. It yields the protein CASSEEPAGEQFF.

The chain has TRBV11-3 and TRBJ2-5; TRBD2 might be the D (5 bases). The V gene lost 4 bases and the J gene lost 5 bases, with 14 bases spanning the gap. The CDR3 sequence is 14 residues long. Germline assignment: CDR1 SGHNT and CDR2 YENEEA. Here the CDR3 reads CASSSTRDWETQYF. DNA of the CDR3: TGTGCCAGCAGCTCCACGAGGGATTGGGAGACCCAGTACTTC.

The chain joins TRBV10-3 to TRBJ1-1, with D possibly being TRBD1 (5 bases). Per the germline V gene, CDR1 is ENHRY and CDR2 is SYGVKD. The CDR3 length is 14 residues. V was clipped by 2 bases and J by 3 bases, with 10 bases between them. The CDR3 region is CAISELAGHTEAFF. As DNA, the CDR3 is TGTGCCATCAGTGAGCTGGCAGGGCACACTGAAGCTTTCTTT.

The chain is built from TRBV10-3 and TRBJ2-6, with 7 bases lining up with TRBD1. CDR3 size: 15 residues. Germline V gives CDR1 ENHRY, CDR2 SYGVKD. Trimming at V came to 2 bases and at J to 8 bases, leaving 6 bases not matched to a gene. CDR3 sequence: CAISEEGALPNVLTF. The CDR3 DNA sequence: TGTGCCATCAGTGAGGAGGGGGCGCTGCCCAACGTCCTGACTTTC.

The V and J genes are TRBV12-3 or TRBV12-4 and TRBJ1-2; TRBD1 matches 8 bases. The V gene end was trimmed by 2 bases and the J gene end by 4 bases; junction bases not matched to a gene: 0. The CDR3 covers 13 residues. This CDR3 reads CASSLTGGYGYTF. The CDR3 nucleotides read TGTGCCAGCAGTTTAACAGGGGGCTATGGCTACACCTTC.

The chain links TRBV10-3 to TRBJ1-1; D unclear. V lost 0 bases, J lost 6 bases, and 8 bases lay in between. Germline CDR1 and CDR2: ENHRY and SYGVKD. This CDR3 comprises 13 residues. CDR3 nucleotides: TGTGCCATCAGTGAGTCGAGCAGGCCTGAAGCTTTCTTT. Its translation: CAISESSRPEAFF.

This clone was recorded only once. The rearrangement uses TRBV6-6 and TRBJ1-5; D might be TRBD1 (6 bases). CDR1 is MNHNY and CDR2 is SVGAGI in the germline V gene (reference sequence). CDR3 length: 15 residues. The V end lost 8 bases, the J end lost 2 bases, and 16 bases lay between the germline ends. The CDR3 DNA sequence: TGTGCCAGCTGGTCCCAGGGGAGAGGCAATCAGCCCCAGCATTTT. It translates to CASWSQGRGNQPQHF.

The chain combines TRBV10-3 with TRBJ1-1; D is undetermined. The CDR3 covers 14 residues. Trimming took off 5 bases at V and 5 bases at J, with 15 bases between the two ends. The germline V gene has CDR1 ENHRY and CDR2 SYGVKD. The CDR3 DNA reads as TGTGCCATCAGTACTCGGCCACGGGAGACTGAAGCTTTCTTT. Encoded protein: CAISTRPRETEAFF.

This rearrangement joins TRBV9 to TRBJ1-6, with D unresolved. Trimming removed 4 bases at V and 0 bases at J, with 8 bases between. CDR3 length: 15 residues. The germline V gene has CDR1 SGDLS and CDR2 YYNGEE. Here the CDR3 DNA reads TGTGCCAGCAGCCCAGACACCTCCTATAATTCACCCCTCCACTTT. Protein sequence: CASSPDTSYNSPLHF.

This clone showed up just a few times. The chain carries TRBV2 and TRBJ1-2; D is perhaps TRBD1 (5 bases). Germline values: CDR1 SNHLY, CDR2 FYNNEI. The ends were cut back, 8 bases at V and 3 bases at J, with 10 bases in the middle. This CDR3 has 12 amino acids. Written as DNA, the CDR3 is TGTGCCAGCCTTCAGGGTGACTATGGCTACACCTTC. It codes for CASLQGDYGYTF.

In nucleotides, the CDR3 is TGCGCCAGCAGTGAGTCCCCCTTTGGGGGGCAAGAGACCCAGTACTTC. It is translated as CASSESPFGGQETQYF. The J gene is TRBJ2-5, the V gene TRBV10-1; weak D call: TRBD2 (6 bases). The CDR3 loop spans 16 amino acids. Per germline, CDR1 WNHNN and CDR2 SYGVQD (reference sequence). V was cut by 0 bases and J by 2 bases, with 13 bases left in between.

The chain combines TRBV6-5 with TRBJ1-5; D perhaps matches TRBD1 (5 bases). The CDR3 loop spans 15 amino acids. The V and J ends lost 4 bases and 2 bases respectively, with 12 bases between them. CDR1 is MNHEY, CDR2 SVGAGI, per germline. The CDR3 DNA sequence: TGTGCCAGCAGTTCCCACGGGGGAGGCAATCAGCCCCAGCATTTT. Translating gives CASSSHGGGNQPQHF.

The chain combines TRBV4-2 with TRBJ1-3; weak D call: TRBD1 (5 bases). V was trimmed by 7 bases and J by 1 base, leaving 11 bases between them. The CDR3 is made up of 14 amino acids. The V gene's germline CDR1 is LGHNA and CDR2 YNFKEQ. The CDR3 DNA sequence: TGTGCCAGCACGACAGTAGTTTCTGGAAACACCATATATTTT. The encoded protein is CASTTVVSGNTIYF.

The J gene is TRBJ1-4, the V gene TRBV6-5; TRBD1 might be the D (5 bases). The length of the CDR3 is 13 residues. The V gene's germline CDR1 is MNHEY and CDR2 SVGAGI. V lost 8 bases and J 8 bases, leaving 15 bases between the germline ends. CDR3 sequence reads: CASQGVGYEKLFF. CDR3 bases: TGTGCCAGCCAAGGGGTCGGATACGAAAAACTGTTTTTT.

The rearrangement links TRBV7-2 to TRBJ1-5; D gene ambiguous. The CDR3 length is 13 residues. Germline loops: CDR1 SGHTA, CDR2 FQGNSA. Between the trimmed V and J ends, which lost 1 base and 5 bases, there was a span of 6 bases. The CDR3 nucleotides read TGTGCCAGCAGCTTAGGAGTGGATCAGCCCCAGCATTTT. Translated: CASSLGVDQPQHF.